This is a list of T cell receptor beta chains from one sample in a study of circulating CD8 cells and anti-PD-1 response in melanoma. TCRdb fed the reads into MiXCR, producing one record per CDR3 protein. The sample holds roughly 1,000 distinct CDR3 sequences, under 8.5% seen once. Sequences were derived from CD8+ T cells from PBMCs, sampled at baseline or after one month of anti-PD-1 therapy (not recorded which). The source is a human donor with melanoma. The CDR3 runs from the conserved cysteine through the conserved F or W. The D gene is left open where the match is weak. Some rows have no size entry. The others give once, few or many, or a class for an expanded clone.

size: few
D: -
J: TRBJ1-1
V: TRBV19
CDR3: CASSIAEGEAFF
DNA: TGTGCCAGTAGTATAGCAGAGGGTGAAGCTTTCTTT

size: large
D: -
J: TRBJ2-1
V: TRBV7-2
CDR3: CASSLVAADEQFF
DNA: TGTGCCAGCAGCTTAGTTGCAGCGGATGAGCAGTTCTTC

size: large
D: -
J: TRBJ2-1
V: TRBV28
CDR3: CASSLNNEQFF
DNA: TGTGCCAGCAGCTTGAACAATGAGCAGTTCTTC

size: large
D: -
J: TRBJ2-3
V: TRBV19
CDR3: CASRSLTDTQYF
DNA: TGTGCCAGTCGGAGCCTAACAGATACGCAGTATTTT

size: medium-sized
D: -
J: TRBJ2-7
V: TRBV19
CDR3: CATPLPGFEQYF
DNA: TGTGCCACCCCCCTCCCGGGTTTTGAGCAGTACTTC

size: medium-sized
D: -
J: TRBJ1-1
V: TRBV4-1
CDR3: CASSHPSTEAFF
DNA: TGCGCCAGCAGCCACCCGTCGACTGAAGCTTTCTTT

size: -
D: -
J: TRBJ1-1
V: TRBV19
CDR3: CASSPTGGWSTEAFF
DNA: TGTGCCAGTAGTCCCACCGGAGGGTGGAGCACTGAAGCTTTCTTT

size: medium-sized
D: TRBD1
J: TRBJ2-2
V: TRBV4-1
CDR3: CASSTPTGVDTGELLF
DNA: TGCGCCAGCAGCACCCCGACAGGGGTGGACACCGGGGAGCTGTTATTT

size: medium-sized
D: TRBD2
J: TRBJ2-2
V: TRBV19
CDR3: CASSPSGRGDGELFF
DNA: TGTGCCAGTAGTCCTAGCGGGAGGGGCGACGGGGAGCTGTTTTTT

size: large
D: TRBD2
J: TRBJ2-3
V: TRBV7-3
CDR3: CASSFRTSGGTDTQYF
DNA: TGTGCCAGCAGCTTTCGGACTAGCGGGGGTACAGATACGCAGTATTTT

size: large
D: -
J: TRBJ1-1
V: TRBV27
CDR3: CASSLVKGEAFF
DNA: TGTGCCAGCAGTTTAGTTAAGGGTGAAGCTTTCTTT

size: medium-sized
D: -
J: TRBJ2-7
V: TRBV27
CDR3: CASSDGTLSYEQYF
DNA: TGTGCCAGCAGCGACGGGACCCTCTCCTACGAGCAGTACTTC

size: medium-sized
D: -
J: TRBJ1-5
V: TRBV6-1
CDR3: CASSERRQGKNQPQHF
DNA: TGTGCCAGCAGTGAACGCCGGCAGGGAAAGAATCAGCCCCAGCATTTT

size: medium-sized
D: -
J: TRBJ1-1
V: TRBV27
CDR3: CASNPRTGSQRGNTEAFF
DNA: TGTGCCAGCAACCCACGTACCGGGAGCCAGCGTGGAAACACTGAAGCTTTCTTT

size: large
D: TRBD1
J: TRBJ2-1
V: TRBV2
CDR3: CASSDETGGPYNEQFF
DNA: TGTGCCAGCAGTGATGAGACAGGGGGACCCTACAATGAGCAGTTCTTC

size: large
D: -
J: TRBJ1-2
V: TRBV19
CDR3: CASSIGFPSYGYTF
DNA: TGTGCCAGTAGTATCGGCTTCCCTAGCTATGGCTACACCTTC

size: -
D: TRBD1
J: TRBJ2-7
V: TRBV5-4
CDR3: CASSNRDRAYEQYF
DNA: TGTGCCAGCAGCAACAGGGACAGGGCCTACGAGCAGTACTTC

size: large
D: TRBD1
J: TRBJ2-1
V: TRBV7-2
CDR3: CASSSDRGPSYNEQFF
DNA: TGTGCCAGCAGCTCCGACAGGGGGCCCTCCTACAATGAGCAGTTCTTC

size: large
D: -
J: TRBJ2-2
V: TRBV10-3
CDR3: CAISVQEAGELFF
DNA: TGTGCCATCAGCGTACAGGAAGCCGGGGAGCTGTTTTTT

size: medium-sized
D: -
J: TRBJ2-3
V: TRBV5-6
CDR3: CASSTQGTSTDTQYF
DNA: TGTGCCAGCAGCACGCAAGGGACTAGCACAGATACGCAGTATTTT

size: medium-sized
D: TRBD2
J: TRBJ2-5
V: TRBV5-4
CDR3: CASSQIDQGLAGETQYF
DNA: TGTGCCAGCAGCCAAATCGATCAAGGACTAGCGGGAGAGACCCAGTACTTC

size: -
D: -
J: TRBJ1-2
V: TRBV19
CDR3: CASGMTSRGNGYTF
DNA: TGTGCCAGTGGTATGACAAGCAGGGGCAATGGCTACACCTTC

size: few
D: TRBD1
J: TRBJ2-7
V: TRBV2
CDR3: CASQGASYEQYF
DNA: TGTGCCAGCCAGGGGGCCTCCTACGAGCAGTACTTC

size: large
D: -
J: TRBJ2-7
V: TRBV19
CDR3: CASSRGQGLSYEQYF
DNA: TGTGCCAGTAGTAGAGGGCAGGGCCTTTCCTACGAGCAGTACTTC

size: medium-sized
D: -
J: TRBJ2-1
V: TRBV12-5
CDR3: CASGTGTVEQFF
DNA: TGTGCTAGTGGAACCGGGACGGTGGAGCAGTTCTTC

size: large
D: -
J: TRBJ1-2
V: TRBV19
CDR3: CASTYPTGLDYGYTF
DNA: TGTGCCAGTACTTATCCGACGGGGCTCGACTATGGCTACACCTTC

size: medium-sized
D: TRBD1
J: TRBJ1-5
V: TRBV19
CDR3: CAGGQGSNQPQHF
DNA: TGTGCCGGGGGACAGGGGAGCAATCAGCCCCAGCATTTT

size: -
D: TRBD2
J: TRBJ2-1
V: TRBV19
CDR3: CASSPLAGNEQFF
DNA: TGTGCCAGTAGCCCCTTAGCGGGAAATGAGCAGTTCTTC

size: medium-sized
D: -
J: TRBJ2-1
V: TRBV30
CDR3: CAWSVLGSDEQFF
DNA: TGTGCCTGGAGTGTACTGGGCAGTGATGAGCAGTTCTTC

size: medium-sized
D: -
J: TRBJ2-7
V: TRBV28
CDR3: CASSASYEQYF
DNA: TGTGCCAGCAGCGCGTCCTACGAGCAGTACTTC

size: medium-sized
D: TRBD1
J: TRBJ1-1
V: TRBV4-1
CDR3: CASSLFIGQGSEAFF
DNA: TGCGCCAGCAGCCTCTTTATCGGACAGGGGTCTGAAGCTTTCTTT

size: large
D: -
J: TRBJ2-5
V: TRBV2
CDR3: CASSEDTREETQYF
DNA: TGTGCCAGCAGTGAAGACACCCGGGAGGAGACCCAGTACTTC

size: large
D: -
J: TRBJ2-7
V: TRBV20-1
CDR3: CSASGRVWYYEQYF
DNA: TGCAGTGCTAGCGGACGGGTATGGTACTACGAGCAGTACTTC

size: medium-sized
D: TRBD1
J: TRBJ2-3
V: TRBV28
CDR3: CASTPDREADTQYF
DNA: TGTGCCAGCACCCCGGACAGGGAAGCAGATACGCAGTATTTT

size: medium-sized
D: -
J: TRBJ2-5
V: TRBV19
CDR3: CASSARHNQETQYF
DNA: TGTGCCAGTAGTGCCCGACACAACCAAGAGACCCAGTACTTC

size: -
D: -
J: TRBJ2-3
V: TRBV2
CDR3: CASTYHEVDTQYF
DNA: TGTGCCAGCACCTACCATGAAGTGGATACGCAGTATTTT

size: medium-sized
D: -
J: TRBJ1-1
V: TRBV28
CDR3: CASLGVSTEAFF
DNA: TGTGCCAGCCTCGGAGTGTCGACTGAAGCTTTCTTT

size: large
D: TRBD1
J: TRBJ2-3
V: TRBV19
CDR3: CASRPGRGRGIDTQYF
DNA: TGTGCCAGTCGCCCTGGTCGGGGCAGGGGGATCGATACGCAGTATTTT

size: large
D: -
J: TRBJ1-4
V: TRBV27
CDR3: CASSSDLDRNEKLFF
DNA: TGTGCCAGCAGTTCTGACCTCGACAGGAATGAAAAACTGTTTTTT